Below are 4 T cell receptor beta chains sequenced from a single sample in a study of cytomegalovirus exposure and HLA in healthy donors. Researchers ran the PCR with 60 Vbeta and 13 Jbeta primers. This table comes from immunoSEQ multiplex PCR, and its TCRdb copy is limited to in-frame clones, with some not included. The top ten clones hold under 4.5% of a sample with under 150,000 clones, about 78% of them seen once. Sequenced: PBMCs. The receptors were gathered from a man aged 18 to 29 in good health and CMV-seronegative.

This chain links TRBV14 with TRBJ1-1; D remains unclear. Germline assignment: CDR1 SGHDN and CDR2 FVKESK. The CDR3 totals 16 residues. Trimming pared 3 bases from V and 0 bases from J, leaving 14 bases between. The CDR3 DNA is TGTGCCAGCAGCCATGGTACCGGGTCTTTGAACACTGAAGCTTTCTTT. As protein: CASSHGTGSLNTEAFF. Supplemented by reference TRBV14 and TRBJ1-1, the full variable domain reads EAGVTQFPSHSVIEKGQTVTLRCDPISGHDNLYWYRRVMGKEIKFLLHFVKESKQDESGMPNNRFLAERTGGTYSTLKVQPAELEDSGVYFCASSHGTGSLNTEAFFGQGTRLTVV.

V is TRBV7-2 and J is TRBJ2-7; the D gene is possibly TRBD1 (6 bases). V lost 5 bases, J lost 6 bases, and 14 bases lay in between. CDR3 length: 13 residues. CDR1 is SGHTA, CDR2 FQGNSA, per germline. The CDR3 region is CASSPLTGIEQYF. CDR3 nucleotides: TGTGCCAGCAGCCCGTTGACAGGAATCGAGCAGTACTTC.

This clone was detected only once. The rearrangement joins TRBV19 to TRBJ1-5; weak D call: TRBD1 (6 bases). Germline V gene data show CDR1 as LNHDA and CDR2 as SQIVND (reference sequence). Between the trimmed V and J ends, which lost 3 bases and 6 bases, there was a span of 9 bases. This CDR3 region has 13 residues. CDR3 residues: CASSILGGQPQHF. The CDR3 DNA follows: TGTGCCAGTAGTATTCTAGGGGGTCAGCCCCAGCATTTT.

The chain recombines TRBV29-1 with TRBJ2-5; D gene uncertain. Trimming took off 5 bases at V and 1 base at J, with 5 bases between the two ends. Germline V gene lookup returns CDR1 SQVTM and CDR2 ANQGSEA. This CDR3 spans 11 amino acids. CDR3 nucleotide sequence: TGCAGCGTTTTCTCCCAAGAGACCCAGTACTTC. Its protein product is CSVFSQETQYF.